This TCR beta chain was observed in a study of blood T cell repertoires in COVID-19. Overall study context: PBMCs, B-cell-depleted T cells, or T cells were the source of the cDNA or gDNA that made up the material.

Per the original methods: Amplification of reference gene primers provided the estimated nucleated cell counts. Some clones are missing from TCRdb's copy, which holds only in-frame ones; the method was immunoSEQ multiplex PCR. The V and J calls and clone size are taken from that table; D and trimming were inferred from the DNA. The table shows 150,000 to 200,000 clones, with 70% to 90% occurring only once. Sequencing was performed on peripheral blood. The receptor's source is a man aged 18 to 29 who had recovered from COVID-19.

Written as DNA, the CDR3 is TGTGCCAGTTCCGGGCTAGGGGCGGATTCCTACGAGCAGTACTTC. Translating it yields CASSGLGADSYEQYF. The chain uses TRBV19 and TRBJ2-7; possibly TRBD1 for D (5 bases). The CDR3 contains 15 residues. V shed 8 bases and J shed 1 base, with 18 bases lying between them. Germline V gene data show CDR1 as LNHDA and CDR2 as SQIVND (reference sequence).